Described below is a single T cell receptor beta chain sequence and its context. A library of TCRbeta sequences, prepared with unique molecular identifiers, was generated. One entry per CDR3 protein, called by TCRdb with MiXCR from the PCR reads. The data hold about 640,000 distinct CDR3 sequences, with 16% observed a single time. This record belongs to a study of T-cell reconstitution after alpha-beta-depleted transplantation in children. Per germline, CDR1 ENHRY and CDR2 SYGVKD. The CDR3 totals 15 residues. V gave up 3 bases and J gave up 4 bases; unmatched junction bases: 4. The chain recombines TRBV10-3 with TRBJ2-1, with 9 bases identical to TRBD2. Sample: PBMCs from the stem cell graft donor, taken from the stem cell graft. The TCR comes from a human donor who donated a stem cell graft to a child with acute myeloid leukemia. The CDR3 coding sequence is TGTGCCATCAGTGAAATTACTAGCGGGTACAATGAGCAGTTCTTC. Its translation: CAISEITSGYNEQFF.